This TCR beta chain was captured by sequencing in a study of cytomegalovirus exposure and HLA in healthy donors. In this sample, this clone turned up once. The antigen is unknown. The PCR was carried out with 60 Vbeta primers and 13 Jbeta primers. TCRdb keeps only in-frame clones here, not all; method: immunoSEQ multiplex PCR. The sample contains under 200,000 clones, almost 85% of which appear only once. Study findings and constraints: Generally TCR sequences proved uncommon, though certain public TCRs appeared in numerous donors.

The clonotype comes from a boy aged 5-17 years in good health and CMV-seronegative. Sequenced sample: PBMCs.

This chain's CDR3 is CSVVGGAAQTQRGGYTF. CDR3 DNA: TGCAGCGTTGTAGGGGGGGCCGCCCAGACCCAACGCGGAGGCTACACCTTC. The rearrangement links TRBV29-1 to TRBJ1-2, with D perhaps TRBD1 (6 bases). CDR3 length: 17 residues. The V end lost 4 bases, the J end lost 8 bases, and 29 bases lay between the germline ends. Germline V gene sequence: CDR1 SQVTM, CDR2 ANQGSEA.